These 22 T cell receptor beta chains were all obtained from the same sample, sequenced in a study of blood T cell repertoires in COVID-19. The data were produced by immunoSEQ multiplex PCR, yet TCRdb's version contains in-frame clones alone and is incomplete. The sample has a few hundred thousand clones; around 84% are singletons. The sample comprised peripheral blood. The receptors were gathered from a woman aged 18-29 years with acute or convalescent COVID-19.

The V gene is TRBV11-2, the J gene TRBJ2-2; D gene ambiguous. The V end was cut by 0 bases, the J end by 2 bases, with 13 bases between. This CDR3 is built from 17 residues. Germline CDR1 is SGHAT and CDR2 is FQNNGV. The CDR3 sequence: CASSLDPPRFNTGELFF. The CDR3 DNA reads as TGTGCCAGCAGCTTAGATCCTCCCAGGTTTAACACCGGGGAGCTGTTTTTT.

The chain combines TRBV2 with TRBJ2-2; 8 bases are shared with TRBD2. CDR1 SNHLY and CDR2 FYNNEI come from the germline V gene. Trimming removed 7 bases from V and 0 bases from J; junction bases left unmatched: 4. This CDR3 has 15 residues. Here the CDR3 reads CASTQRGTNTGELFF. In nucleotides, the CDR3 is TGTGCCAGCACGCAGCGGGGGACGAACACCGGGGAGCTGTTTTTT.

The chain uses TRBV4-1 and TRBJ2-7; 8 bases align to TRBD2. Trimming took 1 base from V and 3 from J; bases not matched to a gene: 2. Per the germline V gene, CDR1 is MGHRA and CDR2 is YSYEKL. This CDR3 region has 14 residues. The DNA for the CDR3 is TGCGCCAGCAGCCAAGGTCTAGCGGGCTACGAGCAGTACTTC. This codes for CASSQGLAGYEQYF.

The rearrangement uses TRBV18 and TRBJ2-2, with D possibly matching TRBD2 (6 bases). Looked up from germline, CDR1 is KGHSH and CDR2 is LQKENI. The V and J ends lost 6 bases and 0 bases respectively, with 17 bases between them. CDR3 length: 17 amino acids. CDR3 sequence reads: CASSRVAGTANTGELFF. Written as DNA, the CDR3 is TGTGCCAGCTCTCGCGTGGCGGGAACTGCGAACACCGGGGAGCTGTTTTTT.

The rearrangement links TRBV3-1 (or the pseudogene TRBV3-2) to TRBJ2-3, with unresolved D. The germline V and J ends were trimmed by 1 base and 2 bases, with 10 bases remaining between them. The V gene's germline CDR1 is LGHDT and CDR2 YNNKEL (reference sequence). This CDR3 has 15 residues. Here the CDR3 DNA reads TGTGCCAGCAGCCAAGTAGGTCGGGTCACAGATACGCAGTATTTT. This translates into CASSQVGRVTDTQYF.

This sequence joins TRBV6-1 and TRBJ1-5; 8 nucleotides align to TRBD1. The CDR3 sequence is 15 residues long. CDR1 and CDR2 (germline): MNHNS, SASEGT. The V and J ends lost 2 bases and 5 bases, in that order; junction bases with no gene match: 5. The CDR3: CASSERQGTYQPQHF. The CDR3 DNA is TGTGCCAGCAGTGAACGACAGGGGACTTATCAGCCCCAGCATTTT.

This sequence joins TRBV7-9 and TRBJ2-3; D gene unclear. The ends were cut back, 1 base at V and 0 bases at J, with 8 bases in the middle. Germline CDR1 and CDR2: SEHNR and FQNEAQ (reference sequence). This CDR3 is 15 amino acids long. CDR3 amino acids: CASSLEPGSTDTQYF. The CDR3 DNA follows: TGTGCCAGCAGCTTAGAGCCCGGTAGCACAGATACGCAGTATTTT.

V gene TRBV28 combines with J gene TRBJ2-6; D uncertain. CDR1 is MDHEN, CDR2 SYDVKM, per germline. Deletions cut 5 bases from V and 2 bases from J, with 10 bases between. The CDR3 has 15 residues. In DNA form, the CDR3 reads TGTGCCAGCAGTGATCGGGTAGCTGGGGCCAACGTCCTGACTTTC. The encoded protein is CASSDRVAGANVLTF.

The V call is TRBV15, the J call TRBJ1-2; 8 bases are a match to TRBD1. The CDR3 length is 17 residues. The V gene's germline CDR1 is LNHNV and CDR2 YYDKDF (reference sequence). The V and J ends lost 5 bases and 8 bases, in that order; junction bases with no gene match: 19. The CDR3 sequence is CATSGQEKRTGYRGYTF. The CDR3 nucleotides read TGTGCCACCAGCGGACAGGAAAAGAGGACAGGGTATAGGGGCTACACCTTC. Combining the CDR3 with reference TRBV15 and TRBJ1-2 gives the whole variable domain DAMVIQNPRYQVTQFGKPVTLSCSQTLNHNVMYWYQQKSSQAPKLLFHYYDKDFNNEADTPDNFQSRRPNTSFCFLDIRSPGLGDTAMYLCATSGQEKRTGYRGYTFGSGTRLTVV.

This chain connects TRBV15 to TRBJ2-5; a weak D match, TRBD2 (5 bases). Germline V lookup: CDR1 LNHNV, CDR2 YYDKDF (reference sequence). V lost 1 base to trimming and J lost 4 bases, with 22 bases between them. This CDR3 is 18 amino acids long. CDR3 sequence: CATSRAVGVSAEGETQYF. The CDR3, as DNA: TGTGCCACCAGCAGAGCGGTGGGAGTGTCCGCCGAGGGAGAGACCCAGTACTTC.

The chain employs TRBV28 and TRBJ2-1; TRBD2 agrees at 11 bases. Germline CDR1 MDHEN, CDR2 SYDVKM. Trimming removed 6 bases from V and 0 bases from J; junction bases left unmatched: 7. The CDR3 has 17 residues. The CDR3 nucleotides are TGTGCCAGCAGGCTAGCGGGAGGATCAGGCTCCTACAATGAGCAGTTCTTC. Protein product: CASRLAGGSGSYNEQFF.

DNA for the CDR3: TGCGCCAGCAGCTTGGTGGGAGGGGACTACGAGCAGTACTTC. Protein: CASSLVGGDYEQYF. The rearrangement joins TRBV5-1 to TRBJ2-7; 7 bases agree with TRBD2. Germline CDR1 SGHRS, CDR2 YFSETQ. The CDR3 contains 14 residues. V was clipped by 0 bases and J by 3 bases; unmatched bases: 3. Full variable domain (missing parts from reference TRBV5-1 and TRBJ2-7): KAGVTQTPRYLIKTRGQQVTLSCSPISGHRSVSWYQQTPGQGLQFLFEYFSETQRNKGNFPGRFSGRQFSNSRSEMNVSTLELGDSALYLCASSLVGGDYEQYFGPGTRLTVT.

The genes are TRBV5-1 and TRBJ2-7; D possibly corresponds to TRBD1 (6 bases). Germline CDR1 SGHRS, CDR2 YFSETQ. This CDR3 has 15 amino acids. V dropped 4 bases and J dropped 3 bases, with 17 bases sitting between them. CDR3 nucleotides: TGCGCCAGCAGCCTACTGGACAGCTGTGGCTACGAGCAGTACTTC. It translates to CASSLLDSCGYEQYF. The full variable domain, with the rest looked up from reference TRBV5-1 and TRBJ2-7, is KAGVTQTPRYLIKTRGQQVTLSCSPISGHRSVSWYQQTPGQGLQFLFEYFSETQRNKGNFPGRFSGRQFSNSRSEMNVSTLELGDSALYLCASSLLDSCGYEQYFGPGTRLTVT.

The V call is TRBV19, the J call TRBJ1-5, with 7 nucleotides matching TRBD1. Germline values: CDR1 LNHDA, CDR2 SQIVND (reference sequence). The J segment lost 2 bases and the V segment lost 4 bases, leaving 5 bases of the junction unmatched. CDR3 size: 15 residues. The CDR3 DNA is TGTGCCAGTAGTAAGGGGGCCGGGGGCAATCAGCCCCAGCATTTT. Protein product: CASSKGAGGNQPQHF.

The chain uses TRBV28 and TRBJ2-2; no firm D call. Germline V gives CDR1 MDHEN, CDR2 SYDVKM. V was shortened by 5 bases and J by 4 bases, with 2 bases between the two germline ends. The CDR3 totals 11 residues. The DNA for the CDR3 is TGTGCCAGCAGTCTCACCGGGGAGCTGTTTTTT. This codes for CASSLTGELFF.

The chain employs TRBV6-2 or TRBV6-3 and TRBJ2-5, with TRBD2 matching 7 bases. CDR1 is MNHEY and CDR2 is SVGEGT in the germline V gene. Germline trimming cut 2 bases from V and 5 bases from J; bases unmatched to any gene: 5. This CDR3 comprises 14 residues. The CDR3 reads CASSYRRGIETQYF. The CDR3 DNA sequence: TGTGCCAGCAGTTACAGGCGGGGGATCGAGACCCAGTACTTC.

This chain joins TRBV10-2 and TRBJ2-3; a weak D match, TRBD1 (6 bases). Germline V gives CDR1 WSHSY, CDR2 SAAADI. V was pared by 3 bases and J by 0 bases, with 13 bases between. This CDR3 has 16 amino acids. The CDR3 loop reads CASSDYRQESTDTQYF. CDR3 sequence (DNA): TGCGCCAGCAGTGATTATCGACAGGAGAGCACAGATACGCAGTATTTT.

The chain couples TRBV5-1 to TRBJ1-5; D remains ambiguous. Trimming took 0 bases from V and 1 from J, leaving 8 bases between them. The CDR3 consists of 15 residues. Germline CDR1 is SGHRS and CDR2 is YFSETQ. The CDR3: CASSLGTQSNQPQHF. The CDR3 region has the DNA TGCGCCAGCAGCTTGGGGACTCAGAGCAATCAGCCCCAGCATTTT.

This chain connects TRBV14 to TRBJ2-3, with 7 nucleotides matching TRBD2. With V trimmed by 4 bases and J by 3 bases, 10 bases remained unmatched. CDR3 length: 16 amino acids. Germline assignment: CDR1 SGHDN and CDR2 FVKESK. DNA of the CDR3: TGTGCCAGCAGCCGGTCCGGGACTATTGGTACAGATACGCAGTATTTT. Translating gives CASSRSGTIGTDTQYF. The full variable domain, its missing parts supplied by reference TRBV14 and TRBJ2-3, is EAGVTQFPSHSVIEKGQTVTLRCDPISGHDNLYWYRRVMGKEIKFLLHFVKESKQDESGMPNNRFLAERTGGTYSTLKVQPAELEDSGVYFCASSRSGTIGTDTQYFGPGTRLTVL.

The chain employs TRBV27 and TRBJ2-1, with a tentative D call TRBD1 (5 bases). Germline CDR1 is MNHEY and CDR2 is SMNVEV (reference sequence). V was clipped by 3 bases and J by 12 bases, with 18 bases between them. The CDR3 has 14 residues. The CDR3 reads CASSFHDAGTGQFF. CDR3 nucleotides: TGTGCCAGCAGTTTTCATGACGCTGGAACAGGGCAGTTCTTC.

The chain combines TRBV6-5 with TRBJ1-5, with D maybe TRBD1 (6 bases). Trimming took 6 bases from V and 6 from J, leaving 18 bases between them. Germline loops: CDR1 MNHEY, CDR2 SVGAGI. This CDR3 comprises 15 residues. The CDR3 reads CASSNTGFGGQPQHF. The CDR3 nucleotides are TGTGCCAGCAGCAATACAGGGTTTGGGGGTCAGCCCCAGCATTTT.

The CDR3 loop reads CASIKEQNQPQHF. The CDR3 DNA follows: TGTGCCAGCATAAAGGAGCAAAATCAGCCCCAGCATTTT. V is TRBV2 and J is TRBJ1-5; D not resolved. Germline V lookup: CDR1 SNHLY, CDR2 FYNNEI. V was trimmed by 7 bases and J by 4 bases, leaving 11 bases between them. The CDR3 runs 13 residues.